Listed below are T cell receptor beta chains from one sample, sequenced in a study of cytomegalovirus exposure and HLA in healthy donors. Measured with immunoSEQ multiplex PCR; TCRdb has only the in-frame clones, and not every one. Among 110,000 to 150,000 clones, roughly 80% were seen once, and the ten largest hold roughly 2%. Sequencing input: PBMCs. Receptor source: a woman between 40 and 55 years old in good health and CMV-seronegative. CDR3s include the opening cysteine and the closing phenylalanine or tryptophan. Fields, in order: CDR3 protein, CDR3 DNA, V gene, J gene, CDR3 length, clone size, D gene. A D gene is named only where the DNA matches it firmly. Clone size, where shown, is once, few, many, or a class for clones that have expanded.

CASSTPSRRYEQYF	TGTGCCAGCAGTACCCCAAGCCGCCGTTACGAGCAGTACTTC	TRBV2	TRBJ2-7	14	-	-
CASRALSEGLGRTEAFF	TGTGCCAGCAGGGCTCTGAGTGAGGGTCTAGGGCGCACTGAAGCTTTCTTT	TRBV27	TRBJ1-1	17	-	-
CAISDLLGDSNTEAFF	TGTGCCATCAGTGACCTTCTAGGGGATTCGAACACTGAAGCTTTCTTT	TRBV10-3	TRBJ1-1	16	-	-
CASSRDRSSYGYTF	TGCGCCAGCAGCCGGGACAGGTCAAGCTATGGCTACACCTTC	TRBV5-1	TRBJ1-2	14	-	TRBD1
CAISESTISGRARYEQYF	TGTGCCATCAGTGAGTCCACCATTAGCGGGAGGGCCAGGTACGAGCAGTACTTC	TRBV10-3	TRBJ2-7	18	once	TRBD2
CSVELGRGHEETQYF	TGCAGCGTTGAATTGGGCAGGGGGCACGAAGAGACCCAGTACTTC	TRBV29-1	TRBJ2-5	15	-	TRBD1
CASREPGLTYEQYF	TGTGCCAGCAGGGAGCCGGGACTAACCTACGAGCAGTACTTC	TRBV6-1	TRBJ2-7	14	-	TRBD2
CASSLWFGTNEKLFF	TGCGCCAGCAGCTTGTGGTTCGGAACTAATGAAAAACTGTTTTTT	TRBV5-1	TRBJ1-4	15	-	-
CAISSLAGGIYEQYF	TGTGCCATCAGCTCACTAGCGGGGGGAATCTACGAGCAGTACTTC	TRBV10-3	TRBJ2-7	15	-	TRBD2
CASSLVAEVTDTQYF	TGCGCCAGCAGCTTGGTAGCGGAAGTTACAGATACGCAGTATTTT	TRBV5-1	TRBJ2-3	15	-	-
CASSSGTSGVETQYF	TGTGCCAGCAGCTCCGGGACTAGCGGGGTGGAGACCCAGTACTTC	TRBV5-5	TRBJ2-5	15	-	TRBD2
CASSVGLSSGNTIYF	TGCGCCAGCAGCGTGGGACTTTCTTCTGGAAACACCATATATTTT	TRBV5-1	TRBJ1-3	15	-	-
CASSPYPGVGELFF	TGTGCCAGCAGCCCCTACCCAGGGGTCGGGGAGCTGTTTTTT	TRBV9	TRBJ2-2	14	-	-
CASRDLNGYTF	TGTGCCAGCAGAGACTTGAATGGCTACACCTTC	TRBV25-1	TRBJ1-2	11	-	-